Presented here are 5 T cell receptor beta chains from one specimen sequenced in a study of cytomegalovirus exposure and HLA in healthy donors. PCR used 60 Vbeta primers and 13 Jbeta primers. The repertoire was sequenced with immunoSEQ multiplex PCR; TCRdb's copy has only in-frame clones and lacks some. The sample lists almost 200,000 clones, roughly 78% occurring once. The sample comprised PBMCs. These receptors were taken from a woman in her thirties in good health and CMV-seropositive.

CDR3: CASSIREREGEQYF. The CDR3 DNA reads TGTGCCAGTAGTATCCGGGAAAGGGAGGGAGAGCAGTACTTC. This chain links TRBV19 with TRBJ2-7, with TRBD2 identical over 7 bases. In germline, CDR1 is LNHDA, CDR2 SQIVND (reference sequence). V shed 3 bases and J 7 bases; nucleotides not matched to a gene: 9. The CDR3 is 14 residues long.

On this clone: The germline gene is not matched at one end of the junction; a read error may be the cause. The chain links TRBV30 to TRBJ1-2; a weak D match, TRBD1 (5 bases). The V gene's germline CDR1 is GTSNPN and CDR2 SVGIG (reference sequence). The CDR3 loop spans 14 amino acids. The CDR3 region is CAWSVYRSSYGYPF. The CDR3 DNA follows: TGTGCCTGGAGTGTTTACAGGAGCAGCTATGGCTACCCCTTC. The full variable domain, rest sourced from reference TRBV30 and TRBJ1-2, is SQTIHQWPATLVQPVGSPLSLECTVEGTSNPNLYWYRQAAGRGLQLLFYSVGIGQISSEVPQNLSASRPQDRQFILSSKKLLLSDSGFYLCAWSVYRSSYGYPFGSGTRLTVV.

The chain links TRBV29-1 to TRBJ2-2; 8 bases line up with TRBD1. V was pared by 6 bases and J by 7 bases, with 7 bases of the junction left unmatched. The CDR3 runs to 13 residues. Germline-derived CDR1 and CDR2 are SQVTM and ANQGSEA. In DNA, the CDR3 is TGCAGCGTCTTTCAGGGGGCAGGCGGGGAGCTGTTTTTT. This translates into CSVFQGAGGELFF.

As DNA, the CDR3 is TGCGCCAGCAGCCCGCCGGGTCCGACGATCGTTACGTTCTTC. Its translation is CASSPPGPTIVTFF. This chain links TRBV4-1 with TRBJ2-1; D unresolved. The CDR3 runs to 14 residues. V was trimmed by 4 bases and J by 15 bases, leaving 22 bases between them. Germline CDR1 MGHRA, CDR2 YSYEKL.

This chain links TRBV7-9 with TRBJ2-2, with D tentatively TRBD2 (6 bases). CDR3 size: 15 residues. V gave up 5 bases and J gave up 2 bases, with 12 bases separating them. Germline V lookup: CDR1 SEHNR, CDR2 FQNEAQ (reference sequence). CDR3 loop: CASSPGTENTGELFF. The CDR3 coding sequence is TGTGCCAGCAGCCCCGGGACTGAAAACACCGGGGAGCTGTTTTTT.